This entry features one T cell receptor beta chain sequence. This entry belongs to a study of radiotherapy plus CTLA-4 blockade in lung cancer. Germline CDR1 reads MNHEY; CDR2 reads SMNVEV (reference sequence). The CDR3 sequence is 16 residues long. Clones were read by immunoSEQ multiplex PCR, and TCRdb kept only the in-frame ones, dropping some. This table holds over 100,000 clones, about 87% found once. The receptor was derived from a human donor with non-small cell lung cancer that progressed on radiotherapy plus ipilimumab. The sample was peripheral blood, taken from a patient treated with radiotherapy plus ipilimumab. V usage is TRBV27 and J usage is TRBJ2-5; 10 positions match TRBD1. Judging by the DNA end, TRBJ2-7 fits better; the J call may be wrong. CDR3 residues: CASRGPRQGASYEQYF. CDR3 in DNA: TGTGCCAGCAGAGGACCTAGACAGGGGGCGTCCTACGAGCAGTACTTC.